This T cell receptor (beta chain) was documented in a study of blood T cell repertoires in COVID-19. CDR1 is MRHNA, CDR2 SNTAGT, per germline. V lost 5 bases to trimming and J lost 0 bases, with 7 bases between them. CDR3 length: 13 amino acids. Using immunoSEQ multiplex PCR, the repertoire was profiled, and TCRdb retains in-frame clones only, with some absent. Altogether about 310,000 clones are present, approximately 83% being singletons, with the ten largest covering around 2.2%. Enrollees, roughly 18 to 89 years old, lived in 24 US areas. Either two negative PCRs, clearance, or symptom resolution qualified Cohort 3 donors as recovered.

Input material: PBMCs or T cells enriched from blood (not recorded which). This receptor was identified in a man aged 30 to 45 who had recovered from COVID-19. The V gene is TRBV6-4, the J gene TRBJ1-1, with D unclear. This CDR3 is CASSFTVNTEAFF. In DNA, the CDR3 is TGTGCCAGCAGTTTCACAGTGAACACTGAAGCTTTCTTT.